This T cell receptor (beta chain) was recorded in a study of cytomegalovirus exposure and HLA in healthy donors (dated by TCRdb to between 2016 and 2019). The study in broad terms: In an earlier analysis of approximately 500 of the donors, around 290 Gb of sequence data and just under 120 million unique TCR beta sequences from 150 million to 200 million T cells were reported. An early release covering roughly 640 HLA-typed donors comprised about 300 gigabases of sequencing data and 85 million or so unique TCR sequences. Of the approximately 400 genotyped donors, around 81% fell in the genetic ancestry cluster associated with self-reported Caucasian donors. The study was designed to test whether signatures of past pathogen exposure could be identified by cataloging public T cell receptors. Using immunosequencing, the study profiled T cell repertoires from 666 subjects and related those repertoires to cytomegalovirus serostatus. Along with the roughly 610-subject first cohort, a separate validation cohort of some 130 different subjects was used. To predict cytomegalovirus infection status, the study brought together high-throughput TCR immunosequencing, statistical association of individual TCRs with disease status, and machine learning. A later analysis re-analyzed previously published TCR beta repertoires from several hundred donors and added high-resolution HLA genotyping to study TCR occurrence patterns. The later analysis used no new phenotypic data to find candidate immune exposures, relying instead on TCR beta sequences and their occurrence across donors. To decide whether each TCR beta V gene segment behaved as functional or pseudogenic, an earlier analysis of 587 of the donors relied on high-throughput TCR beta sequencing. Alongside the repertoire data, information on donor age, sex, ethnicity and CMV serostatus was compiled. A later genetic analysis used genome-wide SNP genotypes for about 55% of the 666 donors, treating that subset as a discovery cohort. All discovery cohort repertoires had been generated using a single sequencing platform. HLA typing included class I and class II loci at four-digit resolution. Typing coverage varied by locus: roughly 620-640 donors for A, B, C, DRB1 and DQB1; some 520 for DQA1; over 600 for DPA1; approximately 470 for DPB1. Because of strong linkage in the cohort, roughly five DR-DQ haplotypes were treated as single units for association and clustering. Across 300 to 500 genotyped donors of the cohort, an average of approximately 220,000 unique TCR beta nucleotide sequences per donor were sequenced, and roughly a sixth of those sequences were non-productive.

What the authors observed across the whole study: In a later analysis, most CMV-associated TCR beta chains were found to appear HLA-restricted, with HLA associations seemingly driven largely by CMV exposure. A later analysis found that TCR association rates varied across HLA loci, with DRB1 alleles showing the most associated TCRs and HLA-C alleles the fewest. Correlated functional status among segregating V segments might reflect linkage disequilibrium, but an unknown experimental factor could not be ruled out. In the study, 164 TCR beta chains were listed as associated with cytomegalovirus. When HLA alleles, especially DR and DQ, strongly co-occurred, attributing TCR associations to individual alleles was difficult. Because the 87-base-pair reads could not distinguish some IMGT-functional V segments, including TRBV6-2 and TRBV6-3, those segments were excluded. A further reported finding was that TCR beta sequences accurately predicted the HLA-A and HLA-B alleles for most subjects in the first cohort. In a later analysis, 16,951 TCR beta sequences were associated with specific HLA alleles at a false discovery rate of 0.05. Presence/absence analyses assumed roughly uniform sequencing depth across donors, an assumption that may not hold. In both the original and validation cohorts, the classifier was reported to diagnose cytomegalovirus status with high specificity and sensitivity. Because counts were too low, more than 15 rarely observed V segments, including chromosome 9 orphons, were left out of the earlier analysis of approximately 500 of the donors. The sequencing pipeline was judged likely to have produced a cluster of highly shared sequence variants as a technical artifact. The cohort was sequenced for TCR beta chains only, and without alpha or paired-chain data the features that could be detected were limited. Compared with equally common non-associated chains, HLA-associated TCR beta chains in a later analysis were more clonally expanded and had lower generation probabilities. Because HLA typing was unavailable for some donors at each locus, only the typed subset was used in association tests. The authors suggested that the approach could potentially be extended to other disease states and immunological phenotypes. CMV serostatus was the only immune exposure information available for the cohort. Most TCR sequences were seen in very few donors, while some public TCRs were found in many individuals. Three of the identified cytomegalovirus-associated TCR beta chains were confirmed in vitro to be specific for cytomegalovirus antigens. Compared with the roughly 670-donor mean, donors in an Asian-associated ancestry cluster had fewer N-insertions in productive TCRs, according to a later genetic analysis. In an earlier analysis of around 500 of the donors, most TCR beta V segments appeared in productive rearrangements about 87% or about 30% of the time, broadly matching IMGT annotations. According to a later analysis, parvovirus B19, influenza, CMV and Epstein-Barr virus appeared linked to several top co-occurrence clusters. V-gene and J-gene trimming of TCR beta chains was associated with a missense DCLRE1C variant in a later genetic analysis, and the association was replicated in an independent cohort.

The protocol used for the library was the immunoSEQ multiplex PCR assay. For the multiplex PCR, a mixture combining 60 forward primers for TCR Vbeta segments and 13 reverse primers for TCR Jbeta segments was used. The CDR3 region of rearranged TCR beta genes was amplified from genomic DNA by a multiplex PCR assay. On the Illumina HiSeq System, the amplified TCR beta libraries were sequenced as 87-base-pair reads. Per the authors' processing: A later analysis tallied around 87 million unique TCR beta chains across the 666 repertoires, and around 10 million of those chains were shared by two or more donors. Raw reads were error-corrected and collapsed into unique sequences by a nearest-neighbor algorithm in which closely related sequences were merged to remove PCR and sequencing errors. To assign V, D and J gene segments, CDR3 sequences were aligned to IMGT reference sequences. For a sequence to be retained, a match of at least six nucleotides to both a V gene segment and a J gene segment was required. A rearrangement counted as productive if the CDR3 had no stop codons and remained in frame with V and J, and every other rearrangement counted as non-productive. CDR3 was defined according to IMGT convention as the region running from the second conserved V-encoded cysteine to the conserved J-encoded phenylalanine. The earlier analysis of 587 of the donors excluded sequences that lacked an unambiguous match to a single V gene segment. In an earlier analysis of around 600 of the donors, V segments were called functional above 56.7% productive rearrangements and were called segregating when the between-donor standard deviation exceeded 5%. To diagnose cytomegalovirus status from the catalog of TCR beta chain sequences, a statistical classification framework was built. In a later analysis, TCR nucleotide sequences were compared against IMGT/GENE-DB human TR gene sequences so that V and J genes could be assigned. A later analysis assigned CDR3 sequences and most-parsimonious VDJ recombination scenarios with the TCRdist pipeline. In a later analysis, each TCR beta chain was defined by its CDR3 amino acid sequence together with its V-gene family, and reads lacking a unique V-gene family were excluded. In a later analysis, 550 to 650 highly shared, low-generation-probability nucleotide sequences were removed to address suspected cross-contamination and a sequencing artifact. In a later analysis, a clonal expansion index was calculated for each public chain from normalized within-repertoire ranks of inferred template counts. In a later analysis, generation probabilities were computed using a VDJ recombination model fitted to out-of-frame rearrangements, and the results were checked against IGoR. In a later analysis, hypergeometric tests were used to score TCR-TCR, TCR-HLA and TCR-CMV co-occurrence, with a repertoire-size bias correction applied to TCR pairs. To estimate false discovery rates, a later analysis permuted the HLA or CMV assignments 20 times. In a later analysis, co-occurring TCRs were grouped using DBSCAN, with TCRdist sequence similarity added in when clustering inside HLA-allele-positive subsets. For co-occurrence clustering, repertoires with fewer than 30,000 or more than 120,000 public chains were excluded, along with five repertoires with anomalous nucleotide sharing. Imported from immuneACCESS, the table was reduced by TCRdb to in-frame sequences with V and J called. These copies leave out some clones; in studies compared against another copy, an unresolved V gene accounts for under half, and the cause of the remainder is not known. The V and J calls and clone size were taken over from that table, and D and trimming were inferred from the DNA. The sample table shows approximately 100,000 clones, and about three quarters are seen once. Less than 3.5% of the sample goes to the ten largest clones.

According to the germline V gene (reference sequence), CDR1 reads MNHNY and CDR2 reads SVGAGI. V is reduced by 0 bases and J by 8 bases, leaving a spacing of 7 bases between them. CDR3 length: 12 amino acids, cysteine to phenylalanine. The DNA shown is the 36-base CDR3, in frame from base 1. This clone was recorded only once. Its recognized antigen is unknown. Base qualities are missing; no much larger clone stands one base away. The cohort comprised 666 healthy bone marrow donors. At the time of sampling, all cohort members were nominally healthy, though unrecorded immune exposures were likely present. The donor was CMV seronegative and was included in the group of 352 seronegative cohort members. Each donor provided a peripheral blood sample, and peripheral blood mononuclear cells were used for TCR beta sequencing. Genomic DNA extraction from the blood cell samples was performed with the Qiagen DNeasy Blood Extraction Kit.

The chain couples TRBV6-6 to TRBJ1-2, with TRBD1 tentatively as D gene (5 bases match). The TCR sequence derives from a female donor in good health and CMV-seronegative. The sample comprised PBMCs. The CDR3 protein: CASSYSGAGYTF. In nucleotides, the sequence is TGTGCCAGCAGTTACTCAGGGGCGGGCTACACCTTC.